The clone carrying this T cell receptor (beta chain) appeared once. The sample comes from a study of T cells in tuberculosis. From germline, CDR1 is KGHSH and CDR2 LQKENI. The CDR3 length is 16 residues. V shed 0 bases and J shed 2 bases, with 14 bases lying between them. Time point here: new active TB diagnosis, blood taken before or within 7 days of starting treatment. Sequencing used immunoSEQ multiplex PCR; TCRdb keeps in-frame clones, though not all of them. This sample has fewer than 40,000 clones, with more than 75% found just once. The source is an adult with tuberculosis. The chain recombines TRBV18 with TRBJ2-7; D not resolved. Sequences were derived from PBMCs, sampled at tuberculosis diagnosis. The DNA of the CDR3 is TGTGCCAGCTCACCACCGATTGTAGGCGGTACCTACGAGCAGTACTTC. Translated: CASSPPIVGGTYEQYF.